Sequencing of this TCR beta chain was carried out in a study of blood T cell repertoires in COVID-19. Background on the study: The cDNA or gDNA used as material had been derived from T cells, B-cell-depleted T cells, or PBMCs.

Authors' analysis steps: Reference gene primers were amplified, and this amplification served to estimate nucleated cell counts. The method was immunoSEQ multiplex PCR; TCRdb's version includes in-frame clones alone and lacks a portion of them. The D gene and trimming were derived from the DNA, and the V and J assignments and clone size from that table. Of approximately 200,000 clones listed, 86% are singletons. Across under 25 US areas, participants ranged in age from 18 to 89 years. Donors were grouped by their self-reported clinical history. The germline gives CDR1 MNHEY, CDR2 SVGEGT. V lost 2 bases, J lost 9 bases, and 8 bases stayed unmatched. The CDR3 is made up of 15 amino acids.

V and J are TRBV6-2 or TRBV6-3 and TRBJ2-1, with TRBD1 identical over 9 bases. The source material was PBMCs or T cells enriched from blood (not recorded which). The receptor was isolated from a woman younger than 45 who had recovered from COVID-19. The CDR3 DNA reads TGTGCCAGCAGTTACGACCTGGACAGGGGCGGTGAGCAGTTCTTC. It encodes CASSYDLDRGGEQFF.